Below, 20 T cell receptor beta chains from the same sample are listed, as sequenced in a study of T cell repertoires in cytomegalovirus infection. A single record per CDR3 protein comes from TCRdb applying MiXCR to the reads. The sample consists of 310,000 or so distinct CDR3 sequences, about a tenth of them appearing once. Sequenced sample: PBMCs. The receptors derive from a human donor in good health (CMV status not recorded). Some clones in this sample may be carry-over from other donors' samples.

This clonotype was recorded many times. This chain uses TRBV4-1 with TRBJ1-1; 7 bases line up with TRBD1. Germline loops: CDR1 MGHRA, CDR2 YSYEKL. The CDR3 consists of 16 residues. After removal of 4 bases from V and 1 base from J, the junction contained 9 bases not matched to a gene. CDR3 region: CASSLRDSLGNTEAFF. CDR3 nucleotides: TGCGCCAGCAGCCTCCGGGACAGCCTCGGGAACACTGAAGCTTTCTTT.

This clonotype was seen repeatedly, ten times or more. This chain links TRBV28 with TRBJ1-5, with D possibly being TRBD1 (6 bases). The ends were cut back, 2 bases at V and 3 bases at J, with 14 bases in the middle. Germline V lookup: CDR1 MDHEN, CDR2 SYDVKM. The CDR3 length is 16 residues. The CDR3 DNA is TGTGCCAGCAGTTTACGTCAAGGACAGCTCAATCAGCCCCAGCATTTT. Protein product: CASSLRQGQLNQPQHF. Filled out from reference TRBV28 and TRBJ1-5, the complete variable domain reads DVKVTQSSRYLVKRTGEKVFLECVQDMDHENMFWYRQDPGLGLRLIYFSYDVKMKEKGDIPEGYSVSREKKERFSLILESASTNQTSMYLCASSLRQGQLNQPQHFGDGTRLSIL.

There are many counts of this clonotype. The chain employs TRBV6-6 and TRBJ1-2, with a tentative D call TRBD1 (5 bases). Looked up from germline, CDR1 is MNHNY and CDR2 is SVGAGI (reference sequence). V shed 6 bases and J shed 5 bases, with 13 bases lying between them. The CDR3 consists of 13 residues. CDR3 sequence (DNA): TGTGCCAGCAGCCCTCGGGGACCTTATGGCTACACCTTC. Its protein is CASSPRGPYGYTF.

This clonotype showed up many times. The gene calls are TRBV6-2 or TRBV6-3 and TRBJ2-7; a weak D match, TRBD2 (5 bases). The ends were cut back, 2 bases at V and 3 bases at J, with 5 bases in the middle. The CDR3 is 12 residues long. Per the germline V gene, CDR1 is MNHEY and CDR2 is SVGEGT. The CDR3 DNA is TGTGCCAGCAGTTACCGGGGCTACGAGCAGTACGTC. It is translated as CASSYRGYEQYV.

Ten or more counts support this clonotype. V is TRBV7-9 and J is TRBJ2-5, with D unresolved. Trimming took off 5 bases at V and 3 bases at J, with 10 bases between the two ends. Germline CDR1 reads SEHNR; CDR2 reads FQNEAQ (reference sequence). There are 13 residues in the CDR3. CDR3: CASSLDLKETQYF. Here the CDR3 DNA reads TGTGCCAGCAGCCTCGATTTAAAAGAGACCCAGTACTTC.

This clonotype was seen ten or more times. CDR3 amino acids: CASSRLGQAQPQHF. In DNA form, the CDR3 reads TGTGCCAGCAGCCGTCTCGGACAGGCGCAGCCCCAGCATTTT. The rearrangement links TRBV12-3 or TRBV12-4 to TRBJ1-5, with 7 bases fitting TRBD1. The trim removed 6 bases at V and 7 bases at J, leaving 9 bases unmatched. The CDR3 totals 14 residues.

There are many counts of this clonotype. The chain has TRBV4-3 and TRBJ1-5; D is possibly TRBD1 (6 bases). Trimming took off 1 base at V and 3 bases at J, with 10 bases between the two ends. CDR3 size: 15 residues. Germline-derived CDR1 and CDR2 are LGHNA and YSLEER. CDR3 in amino acids: CASSQGGGPNQPQHF. DNA for the CDR3: TGCGCCAGCAGCCAAGGAGGGGGACCCAATCAGCCCCAGCATTTT.

This clonotype showed up many times. The rearrangement joins TRBV28 to TRBJ1-5, with D uncertain. Deletions cut 3 bases from V and 2 bases from J, with 14 bases between. This CDR3 contains 16 residues. Germline CDR1 reads MDHEN; CDR2 reads SYDVKM. CDR3 protein: CASSFPRVIGNQPQHF. The CDR3 DNA is TGTGCCAGCAGTTTCCCTCGGGTTATCGGCAATCAGCCCCAGCATTTT.

This clonotype was seen only a few times. The chain recombines TRBV20-1 with TRBJ1-4, with TRBD1 matching 7 bases. Germline lookup yields CDR1 DFQATT and CDR2 SNEGSKA (reference sequence). CDR3 length: 14 residues. The V segment lost 6 bases and the J segment 2 bases; nucleotides outside the gene matches: 6. CDR3 bases: TGCAGTGCGAGACAGGGCTCGACTAATGAAAAACTGTTTTTT. Amino acid sequence: CSARQGSTNEKLFF.

Only a few counts were recorded for this clonotype. The rearrangement uses TRBV10-2 and TRBJ1-2; 8 nucleotides line up with TRBD1. V lost 5 bases to trimming and J lost 4 bases; unmatched junction nucleotides: 15. Germline CDR1 and CDR2: WSHSY and SAAADI. The CDR3 loop spans 17 amino acids. CDR3 DNA sequence: TGCGCCAGCAGTCCTTACCCACAGGGGGAAGGTATCTATGGCTACACCTTC. The encoded protein is CASSPYPQGEGIYGYTF.

This clonotype was seen repeatedly, ten times or more. The genes are TRBV20-1 and TRBJ1-2; no definite D call. V lost 4 bases and J 3 bases, leaving 15 bases between the germline ends. The germline V gene has CDR1 DFQATT and CDR2 SNEGSKA (reference sequence). This CDR3 has 14 amino acids. For the CDR3, the DNA is TGCAGTGCTAACAGAGATTTCCCCTACTATGGCTACACCTTC. The encoded protein is CSANRDFPYYGYTF.

This clonotype occurred many times. The chain has TRBV7-2 and TRBJ2-2, with no clear D. CDR3 length: 14 residues. V lost 3 bases and J lost 1, with 6 bases in between. Germline assignment: CDR1 SGHTA and CDR2 FQGNSA. The CDR3 sequence: CASSFSGNTGELFF. CDR3 coding DNA: TGTGCCAGCAGCTTCTCCGGGAACACCGGGGAGCTGTTTTTT.

As regards this clonotype: This may be a read error: a much more frequent sequence differs by one nucleotide. The chain combines TRBV2 with TRBJ2-3; D may correspond to TRBD1 or TRBD2 (5 bases each). The germline V gene has CDR1 SNHLY and CDR2 FYNNEI. The CDR3 has 16 amino acids. With 3 bases removed from V and 4 bases from J, the gap between germline ends came to 17 bases. The CDR3 DNA sequence: TGTGCCAGCAGTGAGGGGACCTTACGAGAGGCAGATACGCAGTATTTT. Protein sequence: CASSEGTLREADTQYF.

This clonotype was seen at least ten times. The chain carries TRBV7-9 and TRBJ2-2; D tentatively fits TRBD1 or TRBD2 (5 bases each). The V gene's germline CDR1 is SEHNR and CDR2 FQNEAQ (reference sequence). V lost 5 bases, J lost 0 bases, and 10 bases lay in between. The CDR3 is 15 residues long. The CDR3 sequence is CASSRDATNTGELFF. CDR3 bases: TGTGCCAGCAGCAGGGACGCAACGAACACCGGGGAGCTGTTTTTT.

In its sample, this clonotype was seen many times. The rearrangement uses TRBV23-1 and TRBJ2-3, with D perhaps TRBD2 (6 bases). TRBV23-1 is classed as an ORF, of uncertain function. With 2 bases removed from V and 1 base from J, the gap between germline ends came to 25 bases. The CDR3 extends over 20 amino acids. As DNA, the CDR3 is TGCGCCAGCAGTCAAAAATCTTGGGGAGGAGACTTTCACCGCACAGATACGCAGTATTTT. It yields the protein CASSQKSWGGDFHRTDTQYF.

This clonotype was picked up many times. The chain has TRBV7-6 and TRBJ2-2; D is unresolved. Germline CDR1 and CDR2: SGHVS and FNYEAQ. This CDR3 comprises 16 residues. The V end lost 4 bases, the J end lost 1 base, and 13 bases lay between the germline ends. DNA for the CDR3: TGTGCCAGCAGCTCCAAAATCAGACAGAACACCGGGGAGCTGTTTTTT. Translation: CASSSKIRQNTGELFF.

The genes are TRBV28 and TRBJ1-2; possibly TRBD1 for D (6 bases). The CDR3 loop spans 14 amino acids. Trimming stripped 4 bases from V and 4 bases from J, with 13 bases between. CDR1 MDHEN and CDR2 SYDVKM come from the germline V gene. CDR3 coding DNA: TGTGCCAGCAGTTCCGAGGGGGTCCCCTATGGCTACACCTTC. Its translation is CASSSEGVPYGYTF.

This clonotype occurred many times. The rearrangement joins TRBV12-3 or TRBV12-4 to TRBJ1-5, with D possibly matching TRBD1 (6 bases). Trimming pared 1 base from V and 0 bases from J, leaving 10 bases between. The CDR3 loop spans 16 amino acids. In nucleotides, the CDR3 is TGTGCCAGCAGTTTAGGGGGGCCGGTTAGCAATCAGCCCCAGCATTTT. Amino acid sequence: CASSLGGPVSNQPQHF.

This clonotype was recorded a few times. The chain uses TRBV28 and TRBJ2-1; D not resolved. Germline values: CDR1 MDHEN, CDR2 SYDVKM. This CDR3 has 15 amino acids. Trimming took 1 base from V and 2 from J, leaving 9 bases between them. The CDR3 coding sequence is TGTGCCAGCAGTTTATCAAGGGCCCCCTACAATGAGCAGTTCTTC. Translating gives CASSLSRAPYNEQFF.

The chain carries TRBV20-1 and TRBJ1-1; D is ambiguous. CDR1 and CDR2 from the germline V gene are DFQATT and SNEGSKA (reference sequence). The CDR3 has 13 amino acids. The CDR3 DNA is TGCAGCCCGTCCGGGATGGTGAACACTGAAGCTTTCTTT. This gives the protein CSPSGMVNTEAFF.